These 13 T cell receptor beta chains share one sample of origin, sequenced in a study of T-cell memory formation after mild COVID-19. MiXCR, run by TCRdb on the 5' RACE reads, gives a single entry per CDR3 protein. Of more than 10,000 distinct CDR3 sequences listed, about 17% are singletons. Sequencing was done on a sample of PBMCs or a T cell subset sorted from them (not recorded which). The source of these receptors is a young man who had mild COVID-19 (a few samples of this study predate the infection). Cell type and time point are not known.

This clonotype was recorded at least ten times. This CDR3 reads CASSLLAGGQADTQYF. The CDR3 region has the DNA TGCGCCAGCAGCCTACTAGCGGGGGGACAGGCGGATACGCAGTATTTT. This chain uses TRBV5-1 with TRBJ2-3; 12 bases are shared with TRBD2. This CDR3 spans 16 amino acids. In germline, CDR1 is SGHRS, CDR2 YFSETQ. Trimming cost V 4 bases and J 6 bases; bases outside gene matches: 9. The whole variable domain, remainder taken from reference TRBV5-1 and TRBJ2-3, is KAGVTQTPRYLIKTRGQQVTLSCSPISGHRSVSWYQQTPGQGLQFLFEYFSETQRNKGNFPGRFSGRQFSNSRSEMNVSTLELGDSALYLCASSLLAGGQADTQYFGPGTRLTVL.

The chain combines TRBV7-2 with TRBJ2-1; 7 bases are a match to TRBD1. Germline CDR1 and CDR2: SGHTA and FQGNSA. Trimming removed 3 bases from V and 8 bases from J; junction bases left unmatched: 7. CDR3 length: 14 residues. In nucleotides, the CDR3 is TGTGCCAGCAGCTTTGGGCAGGGGGTACATGAGCAGTTCTTC. Encoded protein: CASSFGQGVHEQFF.

Notes on this clonotype: With a much larger clone just one base away, this may be a read error. J is TRBJ1-2 and V is TRBV12-3 or TRBV12-4, with 9 bases aligning to TRBD1. CDR3 length: 15 amino acids. Trimming removed 9 bases from V and 4 bases from J; junction bases left unmatched: 12. The DNA for the CDR3 is TGTGCCAGAATTGATACAGGGGGCGGTATCTATGGCTACACCTTC. Protein: CARIDTGGGIYGYTF.

This clonotype was observed a handful of times. The J gene is TRBJ1-2, the V gene TRBV3-1; perhaps TRBD1 as D (5 bases). The CDR3 has 15 amino acids. Germline V gives CDR1 LGHDT, CDR2 YNNKEL (reference sequence). The V and J ends lost 4 bases and 3 bases respectively, with 15 bases between them. CDR3 residues: CASSPQGGDDYGYTF. The CDR3 coding sequence is TGTGCCAGCAGCCCCCAGGGAGGGGATGACTATGGCTACACCTTC.

This clonotype was counted at least ten times. The chain has TRBV11-2 and TRBJ2-7; maybe TRBD2 (6 bases). CDR3 size: 16 residues. Germline assignment: CDR1 SGHAT and CDR2 FQNNGV. V lost 2 bases and J 2 bases, leaving 16 bases between the germline ends. The CDR3 coding sequence is TGTGCCAGCAGCTTAAATCGAGGGGACTTTCCCTACGAGCAGTACTTC. This encodes CASSLNRGDFPYEQYF. The complete variable domain, with remaining parts taken from reference TRBV11-2 and TRBJ2-7, reads EAGVAQSPRYKIIEKRQSVAFWCNPISGHATLYWYQQILGQGPKLLIQFQNNGVVDDSQLPKDRFSAERLKGVDSTLKIQPAKLEDSAVYLCASSLNRGDFPYEQYFGPGTRLTVT.

V usage is TRBV7-9 and J usage is TRBJ2-7; D may be TRBD2 (5 bases). This CDR3 contains 16 residues. From germline, CDR1 is SEHNR and CDR2 FQNEAQ (reference sequence). Trimming pared 4 bases from V and 4 bases from J, leaving 20 bases between. The CDR3 reads CASSSPSRPGSYEQYF. In DNA, the CDR3 is TGTGCCAGCAGCTCCCCCAGCCGGCCGGGGTCATACGAGCAGTACTTC.

This clonotype was picked up a small number of times. This chain connects TRBV4-1 to TRBJ2-7; the D gene is possibly TRBD1 (6 bases). The CDR3 contains 17 residues. CDR1 and CDR2 (germline): MGHRA, YSYEKL. V was clipped by 1 base and J by 2 bases, with 18 bases between them. The CDR3: CASSQGSTGRRAYEQYF. CDR3 bases: TGCGCCAGCAGCCAAGGGAGTACAGGGAGAAGGGCCTACGAGCAGTACTTC.

The rearrangement links TRBV4-3 to TRBJ2-3; no clear D. Trimming left V 1 base short and J 7 bases short, with 12 bases between. Germline V gene lookup returns CDR1 LGHNA and CDR2 YSLEER. This CDR3 has 14 amino acids. This CDR3 is CASSQAVRPHTQYF. The CDR3 DNA reads TGCGCCAGCAGCCAAGCAGTGCGGCCTCATACGCAGTATTTT.

The V gene is TRBV4-3, the J gene TRBJ2-7, with TRBD2 identical over 7 bases. The CDR3 consists of 16 residues. Losses at the gene ends were 0 bases for V and 6 bases for J; bases not matched to a gene: 11. Germline V gene data show CDR1 as LGHNA and CDR2 as YSLEER. The CDR3 DNA sequence: TGCGCCAGCAGCCAAGAAGCTCCGGGAGGTCCGGCCGAGCAGTACTTC. It codes for CASSQEAPGGPAEQYF.

This chain connects TRBV20-1 to TRBJ2-2; D is possibly TRBD1 (6 bases). The CDR3 length is 15 residues. Per germline, CDR1 DFQATT and CDR2 SNEGSKA (reference sequence). V dropped 0 bases and J dropped 4 bases, with 12 bases sitting between them. Written as DNA, the CDR3 is TGCAGTGCTAGAGATGAGGACAGACGCACCGGGGAGCTGTTTTTT. Translation: CSARDEDRRTGELFF.

This clonotype was detected many times. J is TRBJ2-3 and V is TRBV9; D might be TRBD1 or TRBD2, each matching 6 bases. V was clipped by 0 bases and J by 5 bases, with 10 bases between them. CDR1 SGDLS and CDR2 YYNGEE come from the germline V gene. The CDR3 has 14 amino acids. The CDR3 loop reads CASSVGGARDTQYF. CDR3 DNA: TGTGCCAGCAGCGTAGGGGGGGCCAGAGATACGCAGTATTTT.

There are a few counts of this clonotype. The J gene is TRBJ2-3, the V gene TRBV24-1; TRBD2 matches at 7 bases. CDR1 KGHDR and CDR2 SFDVKD come from the germline V gene. The J segment lost 5 bases and the V segment lost 3 bases, leaving 7 bases of the junction unmatched. This CDR3 has 15 amino acids. CDR3 DNA: TGTGCCACCAGTGATCCGCGGGGGTACGGAGATACGCAGTATTTT. Translation: CATSDPRGYGDTQYF.

This clonotype was counted many times. The rearrangement links TRBV29-1 to TRBJ2-5, with 10 bases lining up with TRBD2. The trim removed 0 bases at V and 5 bases at J, leaving 9 bases unmatched. Germline V lookup: CDR1 SQVTM, CDR2 ANQGSEA. The CDR3 consists of 16 residues. The CDR3 sequence is CSVEDWTSGPGETQYF. The DNA for the CDR3 is TGCAGCGTTGAAGATTGGACTAGCGGACCAGGGGAGACCCAGTACTTC.